The T cell receptor (beta chain) described here comes from a study of blood T cell repertoires in COVID-19. Across the study: PBMCs, B-cell-depleted T cells, or T cells were the source of the cDNA or gDNA that made up the material.

Self-reported history from a screening survey and questionnaire set each donor's cohort. Recovered Cohort 3 donors showed two negative PCRs, clearance, or symptom resolution. Using immunoSEQ multiplex PCR, the repertoire was profiled, and TCRdb retains in-frame clones only, with some absent. The sample yields about 270,000 clones, about nine tenths seen once. The CDR3 runs to 16 residues. In germline, CDR1 is SGDLS, CDR2 YYNGEE. V was pared by 4 bases and J by 0 bases, with 5 bases of the junction left unmatched. What was sequenced was PBMCs or T cells enriched from blood (not recorded which). J is TRBJ2-3 and V is TRBV9, with TRBD2 matching 10 bases. This receptor was taken from a woman aged 45-60 years who had recovered from COVID-19. Here the CDR3 reads CASSSGLAASTDTQYF. The CDR3 DNA is TGTGCCAGCAGCTCAGGACTAGCGGCTAGCACAGATACGCAGTATTTT.